A selection of T cell receptor beta chains follows, all from one sample in a study of response to subunit inactivated influenza vaccine. TCRdb processed the RT-PCR reads anew with MiXCR; each CDR3 protein has one entry. The sample holds 540,000 or so distinct CDR3 sequences, under 15% seen once. This specimen consisted of PBMCs from blood, obtained 45 days after vaccination. The receptors originated from a middle-aged man who received an inactivated influenza vaccine. The CDR3 runs from the conserved cysteine through the conserved F or W. A D gene is named only where the DNA matches it firmly. The size entry is marked missing in some rows and otherwise reads once, few, many or a size class.

TRBJ2-7 NA few TRBV6-5 TGTGCCAGCAGCCTACAAAGCGAGCAGTACTTC CASSLQSEQYF
TRBJ1-1 TRBD1 NA TRBV10-3 TGTGCCATCAGTGACAAGCATAAACCGGGACAGGGGGCGAACACTGAAGCTTTCTTT CAISDKHKPGQGANTEAFF
TRBJ2-1 NA many TRBV5-1 TGCGCCAGCAGCGTGGACAGAAACTCCTACAATGAGCAGTTCTTC CASSVDRNSYNEQFF
TRBJ1-5 NA NA TRBV20-1 TGCAGTGCTAGAGGAGGGGGGGATGGGCCCCAGCATTTT CSARGGGDGPQHF
TRBJ2-1 TRBD2 NA TRBV10-3 TGTGCCATCAGTGATGGCGGGGGGTCATACAATGAGCAGTTCTTC CAISDGGGSYNEQFF
TRBJ2-5 NA few TRBV29-1 TGCAGCGTTACTGAAGAGACCCAGTACTTC CSVTEETQYF
TRBJ2-2 NA NA TRBV6-5 TGTGCCAGCAGTTACTCGATTCGCGGGGTCGGCACCGGGGAGCTGTTTTTT CASSYSIRGVGTGELFF
TRBJ2-1 NA few TRBV12-3/TRBV12-4 TGTGCCAGCAGTTTACATTCTAGCTTGAAGTTCTTC CASSLHSSLKFF
TRBJ1-2 NA few TRBV3-1 TGTGCCAGCAGCCAAGTTGACGGCTACTATGGCTACACCTTC CASSQVDGYYGYTF
TRBJ2-5 TRBD1 NA TRBV24-1 TGTGCCACCAGTGACCCCCGACAGGGACGGCAGGAGACCCAGTACTTC CATSDPRQGRQETQYF
TRBJ2-3 TRBD2 NA TRBV28 TGTGCCAGCAGTCCCGACGAGCGGGAGGTGAAGGATACGCAGTATTTT CASSPDEREVKDTQYF
TRBJ1-5 NA many TRBV27 TGTGCCAGCAGATCGCAGGGCTATAGCAATCAGCCCCAGCATTTT CASRSQGYSNQPQHF
TRBJ2-5 NA many TRBV3-1 TGTGCCAGCAGCCGTGGGCGAGAGACCCAGTACTTC CASSRGRETQYF
TRBJ1-2 TRBD1 NA TRBV6-5 TGTGCCAGCAGTTACGCAGGGACAGTGAATGGCTACACCTTC CASSYAGTVNGYTF
TRBJ2-1 TRBD1 NA TRBV28 TGTGCCAGCTGGCAGGGGGCGCTGGCTGAGCAGTTCTTC CASWQGALAEQFF
TRBJ1-2 NA NA TRBV5-1 TGCGCCAGCAGCAACCCCTCCCAGGGCGGCGGCTACACCTTC CASSNPSQGGGYTF
TRBJ1-2 TRBD1 few TRBV4-1 TGCGCCAGCAGCCAAGGGGGACAGGGGCGCTCCTATGGCTACACCTTC CASSQGGQGRSYGYTF
TRBJ2-7 NA many TRBV20-1 TGCAGTGCTGAGGGTGGCAGGGTCTACGAGCAGTACTTC CSAEGGRVYEQYF
TRBJ1-5 TRBD1 NA TRBV6-1 TGTGCCAGCAGTATGACAGGGGGCCCGGGTCAGCCCCAGCATTTT CASSMTGGPGQPQHF
TRBJ2-1 TRBD1 NA TRBV6-1 TGTGCCAGCACCGACAGGGTATCCTACAATGAGCAGTTCTTC CASTDRVSYNEQFF
TRBJ2-7 TRBD2 NA TRBV7-2 TGTGCCAGCAGCTTTGTGAGTAGCGGGTTGTACGAGCAGTACTTC CASSFVSSGLYEQYF
TRBJ2-3 NA few TRBV7-6 TGTGCCAGCAGCCCACGCGTACAGTGGGATGTGGCAGATACGCAGTATTTT CASSPRVQWDVADTQYF